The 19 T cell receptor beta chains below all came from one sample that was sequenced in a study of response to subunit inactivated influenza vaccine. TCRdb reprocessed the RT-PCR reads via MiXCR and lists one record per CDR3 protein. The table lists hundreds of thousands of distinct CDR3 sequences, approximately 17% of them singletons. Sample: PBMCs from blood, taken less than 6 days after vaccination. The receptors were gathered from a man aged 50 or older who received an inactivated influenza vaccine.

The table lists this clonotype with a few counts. CDR3 sequence: CASSQETRKNIQYF. The CDR3 DNA sequence: TGTGCCAGCAGCCAAGAGACAAGGAAAAACATTCAGTACTTC. V and J are TRBV3-1 and TRBJ2-4; D uncertain. Germline-derived CDR1 and CDR2 are LGHDT and YNNKEL (reference sequence). V was pared by 0 bases and J by 4 bases, with 7 bases between. CDR3 length: 14 residues. The full variable domain, with the rest looked up from reference TRBV3-1 and TRBJ2-4, is DTAVSQTPKYLVTQMGNDKSIKCEQNLGHDTMYWYKQDSKKFLKIMFSYNNKELIINETVPNRFSPKSPDKAHLNLHINSLELGDSAVYFCASSQETRKNIQYFGAGTRLSVL.

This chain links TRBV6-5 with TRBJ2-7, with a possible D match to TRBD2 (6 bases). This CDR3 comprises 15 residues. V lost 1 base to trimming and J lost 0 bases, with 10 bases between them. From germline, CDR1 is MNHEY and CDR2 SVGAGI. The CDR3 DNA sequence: TGTGCCAGCAGTTACTTCCTAGCGACCTCCTACGAGCAGTACTTC. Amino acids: CASSYFLATSYEQYF.

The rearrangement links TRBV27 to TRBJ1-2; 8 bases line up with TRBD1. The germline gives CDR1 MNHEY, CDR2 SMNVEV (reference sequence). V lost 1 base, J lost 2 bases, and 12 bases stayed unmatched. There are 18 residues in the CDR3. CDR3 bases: TGTGCCAGCAGTTTATTAGGTGCAGGGGGCGGTGGGAACTATGGCTACACCTTC. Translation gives CASSLLGAGGGGNYGYTF.

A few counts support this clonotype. In DNA form, the CDR3 reads TGTGCCAGCAGGCGAGCGGACCTAAACTACAATGAGCAGTTCTTC. Its protein product is CASRRADLNYNEQFF. V is TRBV2 and J is TRBJ2-1; perhaps TRBD2 as D (5 bases). CDR1 is SNHLY, CDR2 FYNNEI, per germline. V was pared by 6 bases and J by 3 bases, with 15 bases between. CDR3 length: 15 residues. Drawing the rest from reference TRBV2 and TRBJ2-1, the complete variable domain is EPEVTQTPSHQVTQMGQEVILRCVPISNHLYFYWYRQILGQKVEFLVSFYNNEISEKSEIFDDQFSVERPDGSNFTLKIRSTKLEDSAMYFCASRRADLNYNEQFFGPGTRLTVL.

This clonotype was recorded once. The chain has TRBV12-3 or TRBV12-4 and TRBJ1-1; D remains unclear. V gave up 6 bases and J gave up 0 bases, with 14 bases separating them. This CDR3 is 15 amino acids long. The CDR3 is CASSRGRTMNTEAFF. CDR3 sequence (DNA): TGTGCCAGCAGCCGAGGACGGACCATGAACACTGAAGCTTTCTTT.

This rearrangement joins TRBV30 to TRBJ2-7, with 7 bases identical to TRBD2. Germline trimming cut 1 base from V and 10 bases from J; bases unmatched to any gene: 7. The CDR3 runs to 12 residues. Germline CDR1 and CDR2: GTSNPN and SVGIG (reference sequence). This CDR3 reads CAWSADSGAQYF. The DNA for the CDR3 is TGTGCCTGGAGTGCCGACAGCGGGGCCCAGTACTTC.

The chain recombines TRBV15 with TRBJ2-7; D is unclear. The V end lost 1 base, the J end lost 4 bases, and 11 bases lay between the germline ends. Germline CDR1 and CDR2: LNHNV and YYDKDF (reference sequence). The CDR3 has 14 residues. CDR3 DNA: TGTGCCACCAGCAGAGGTCTGGAAGCGTACGAGCAGTACTTC. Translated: CATSRGLEAYEQYF.

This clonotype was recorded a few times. The CDR3 DNA follows: TGTGCCAGCAGTTACATTGGTAGCGAGGGAACAGATACGCAGTATTTT. Translated: CASSYIGSEGTDTQYF. V and J are TRBV6-2 or TRBV6-3 and TRBJ2-3, with TRBD2 as a possible D gene (5 bases). V was trimmed by 2 bases and J by 3 bases, leaving 15 bases between them. The CDR3 extends over 16 amino acids. Germline lookup yields CDR1 MNHEY and CDR2 SVGEGT.

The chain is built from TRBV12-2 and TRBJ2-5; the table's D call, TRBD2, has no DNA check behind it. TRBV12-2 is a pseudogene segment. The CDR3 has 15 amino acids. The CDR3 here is CASRSGLAGVETQYF. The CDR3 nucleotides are TGTGCAAGTCGCTCCGGACTAGCGGGAGTTGAGACCCAGTACTTC.

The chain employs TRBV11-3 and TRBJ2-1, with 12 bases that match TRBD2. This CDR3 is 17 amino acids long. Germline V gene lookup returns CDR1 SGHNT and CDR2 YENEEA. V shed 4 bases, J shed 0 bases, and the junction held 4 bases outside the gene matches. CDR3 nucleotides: TGTGCCAGCAGCTCCGGGACTAGCGGGCCCTCCTACAATGAGCAGTTCTTC. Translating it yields CASSSGTSGPSYNEQFF.

The CDR3 region has the DNA TGTGCCAGCAGTTTCACCGGGGGGCTTTCGGGAGAGACCCAGTACTTC. Amino acids: CASSFTGGLSGETQYF. The chain employs TRBV12-3 or TRBV12-4 and TRBJ2-5; TRBD2 is a possible D gene (7 bases). V was pared by 3 bases and J by 4 bases, with 18 bases between. The CDR3 consists of 16 residues.

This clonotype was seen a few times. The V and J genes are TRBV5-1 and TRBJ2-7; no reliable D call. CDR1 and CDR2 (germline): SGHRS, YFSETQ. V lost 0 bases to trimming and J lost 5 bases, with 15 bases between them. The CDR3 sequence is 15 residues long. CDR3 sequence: CASSLEGNWIHEQYF. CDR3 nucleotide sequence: TGCGCCAGCAGCTTGGAAGGAAATTGGATCCACGAGCAGTACTTC.

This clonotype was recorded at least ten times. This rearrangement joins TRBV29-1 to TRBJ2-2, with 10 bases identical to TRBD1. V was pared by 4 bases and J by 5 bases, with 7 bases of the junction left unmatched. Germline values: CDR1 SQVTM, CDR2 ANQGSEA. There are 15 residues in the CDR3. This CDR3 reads CSVVPTGGATGELFF. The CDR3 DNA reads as TGCAGCGTTGTCCCGACAGGGGGCGCGACCGGGGAGCTGTTTTTT.

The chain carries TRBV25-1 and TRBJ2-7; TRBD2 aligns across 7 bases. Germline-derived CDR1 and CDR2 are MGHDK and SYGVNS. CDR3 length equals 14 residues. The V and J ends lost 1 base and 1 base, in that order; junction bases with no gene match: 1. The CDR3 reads CASSESGGSYEQYF. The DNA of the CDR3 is TGTGCCAGCAGTGAATCGGGAGGTTCCTACGAGCAGTACTTC.

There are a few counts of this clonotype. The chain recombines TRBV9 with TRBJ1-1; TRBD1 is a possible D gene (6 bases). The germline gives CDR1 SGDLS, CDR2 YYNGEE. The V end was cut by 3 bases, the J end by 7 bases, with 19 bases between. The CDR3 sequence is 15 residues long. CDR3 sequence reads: CASSAGGTLSGEAFF. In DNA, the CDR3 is TGTGCCAGCAGCGCGGGGGGCACCCTGAGTGGTGAAGCTTTCTTT.

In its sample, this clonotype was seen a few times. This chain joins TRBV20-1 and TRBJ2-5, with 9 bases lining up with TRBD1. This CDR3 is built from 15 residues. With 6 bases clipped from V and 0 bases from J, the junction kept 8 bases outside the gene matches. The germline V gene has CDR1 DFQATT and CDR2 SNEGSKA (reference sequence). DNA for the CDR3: TGCAGTGCCGACCTCCGGGACAGGGACCAAGAGACCCAGTACTTC. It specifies CSADLRDRDQETQYF.

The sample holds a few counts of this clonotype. This CDR3 reads CASSVVRGNTDTQYF. CDR3 nucleotide sequence: TGTGCCAGCAGCGTAGTTCGGGGAAACACAGATACGCAGTATTTT. This rearrangement joins TRBV9 to TRBJ2-3, with a tentative D call TRBD2 (5 bases). V lost 0 bases and J 2 bases, leaving 10 bases between the germline ends. The CDR3 contains 15 residues. Germline CDR1 SGDLS, CDR2 YYNGEE.

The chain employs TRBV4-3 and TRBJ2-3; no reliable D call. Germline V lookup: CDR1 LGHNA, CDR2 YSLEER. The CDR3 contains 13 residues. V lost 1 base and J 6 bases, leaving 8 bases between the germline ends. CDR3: CASSQVVLDTQYF. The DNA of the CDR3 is TGCGCCAGCAGCCAAGTAGTTCTGGATACGCAGTATTTT.

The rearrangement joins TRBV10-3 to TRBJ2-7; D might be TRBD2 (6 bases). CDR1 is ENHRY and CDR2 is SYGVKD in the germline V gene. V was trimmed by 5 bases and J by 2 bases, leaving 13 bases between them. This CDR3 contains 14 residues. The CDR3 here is CAISPGTETYEQYF. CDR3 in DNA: TGTGCCATCAGTCCCGGGACTGAAACCTACGAGCAGTACTTC.